The source of this T cell receptor (beta chain) is a study of T cells in Graves' hyperthyroidism and ophthalmopathy. Notes on the study in general: Median prediction lead before ophthalmopathy onset was about 6.7 months with the model. Ophthalmopathy and stable hyperthyroidism were separated by a 13 V-J model.

This clonotype was counted only a few times. Its matching antigen is unknown. RNA transcripts yielded amplified TCR beta CDR3 regions. The TCR CDR3 was amplified in a first-round RT-PCR using the HTBI primer set. TCRdb recomputed calls from the multiplex PCR reads with MiXCR, one row per CDR3 protein. The sample carries approximately 700,000 distinct CDR3 sequences, just under 45% recorded once. The CDR3 runs to 12 residues. The V end lost 3 bases, the J end lost 8 bases, and 11 bases lay between the germline ends. It was uncontrolled infection, other autoimmune disease, pregnancy or lactation that excluded patients.

The chain combines TRBV12-3 or TRBV12-4 with TRBJ2-7; tentatively, D is TRBD2 (5 bases). Sample: peripheral blood or thyroid tissue (not recorded which). The TCR was taken from an adult man with Graves' disease, either hyperthyroidism or ophthalmopathy (not recorded which). As DNA, the CDR3 is TGTGCCAGCAGTTTCGGCGGGCCTAAGCAGTACTTC. Its protein is CASSFGGPKQYF.